One sample yielded the 8 T cell receptor beta chains listed below, sequenced in a study of cytomegalovirus exposure and HLA in healthy donors (dated by TCRdb to the late 2010s). To prepare the library, the immunoSEQ multiplex PCR assay was applied. For the multiplex PCR, a mixture combining 60 forward primers for TCR Vbeta segments and 13 reverse primers for TCR Jbeta segments was used. Entries here come from immuneACCESS through TCRdb and include only in-frame sequences with V and J called. Some clones fail to appear in such tables; in the studies checked, an unresolved V gene covers under half of the shortfall, and the cause of the remainder is unknown. The sample data list 200,000 or so clones, and about 86% of these were observed just once. The ten largest clonotypes hold around 2% of the sample. The sequenced sample consisted of PBMCs. These receptors were obtained from a woman aged 18-29 years in good health and CMV-seropositive.

The chain uses TRBV4-3 and TRBJ1-2; 10 bases agree with TRBD1. Germline V gives CDR1 LGHNA, CDR2 YSLEER. Trimming at V came to 6 bases and at J to 7 bases, leaving 11 bases not matched to a gene. This CDR3 region has 15 residues. The CDR3 region has the DNA TGCGCCAGCAGTCAAAGACAGGGGGCGCCTGGTGGCTACACCTTC. It is translated as CASSQRQGAPGGYTF.

The chain links TRBV9 to TRBJ2-7, with 8 bases aligning to TRBD1. This CDR3 contains 12 residues. The ends lost 3 bases at V and 7 bases at J; junction bases unmatched: 3. Germline V gene lookup returns CDR1 SGDLS and CDR2 YYNGEE. The CDR3 spells CASSGGTGEQYF. In DNA form, the CDR3 reads TGTGCCAGCAGCGGGGGGACAGGTGAGCAGTACTTC.

This rearrangement joins TRBV5-1 to TRBJ2-3; 8 bases fit TRBD2. CDR1 and CDR2 from the germline V gene are SGHRS and YFSETQ. The CDR3 has 15 residues. Losses at the gene ends were 2 bases for V and 5 bases for J; bases not matched to a gene: 7. The CDR3: CASSFSGVSGDTQYF. The CDR3 nucleotides are TGCGCCAGCAGCTTTAGCGGGGTGAGCGGAGATACGCAGTATTTT.

The chain employs TRBV27 and TRBJ2-1, with D hard to call. Trimming took 3 bases from V and 9 from J, leaving 6 bases between them. Germline V gives CDR1 MNHEY, CDR2 SMNVEV (reference sequence). The CDR3 is 11 amino acids. As DNA, the CDR3 is TGTGCCAGCAGTTTTAATTCTGAGCAGTTCTTC. Translating gives CASSFNSEQFF.

The chain couples TRBV7-2 to TRBJ2-2; 12 bases match TRBD2. The V gene's germline CDR1 is SGHTA and CDR2 FQGNSA. The CDR3 has 18 amino acids. V dropped 6 bases and J dropped 1; count of bases not matched to a gene: 9. The CDR3 coding sequence is TGTGCCAGCAGTTCCCTTCTACTAGCGGGAGGGAACACCGGGGAGCTGTTTTTT. It yields the protein CASSSLLLAGGNTGELFF.

The rearrangement links TRBV7-9 to TRBJ1-1; D possibly corresponds to TRBD1 (6 bases). This CDR3 is built from 14 residues. Trimming left V 5 bases short and J 3 bases short, with 13 bases between. The germline gives CDR1 SEHNR, CDR2 FQNEAQ (reference sequence). The CDR3 DNA follows: TGTGCCAGCAGCAAATCATCAGGGGACACTGAAGCTTTCTTT. Translation: CASSKSSGDTEAFF.

The chain is built from TRBV19 and TRBJ2-5; 7 bases are a match to TRBD1. V shed 5 bases and J 4 bases; nucleotides not matched to a gene: 13. The V gene's germline CDR1 is LNHDA and CDR2 SQIVND (reference sequence). The CDR3 is 16 amino acids. In DNA form, the CDR3 reads TGTGCCAGTAGTTTGACTTGGACAGGCGTCGCAGAGACCCAGTACTTC. This sequence encodes CASSLTWTGVAETQYF.

This chain connects TRBV2 to TRBJ1-5; D not certain. Germline V CDR1 and CDR2: SNHLY, FYNNEI. V was pared by 6 bases and J by 0 bases, with 12 bases between. The CDR3 is 15 residues long. The CDR3 loop is CASRARAASNQPQHF. The CDR3, as DNA: TGTGCCAGCAGGGCCCGAGCGGCTAGCAATCAGCCCCAGCATTTT.